The 16 T cell receptor beta chains presented below share a single source sample, sequenced in a study of blood T cell repertoires in COVID-19. Data came from immunoSEQ multiplex PCR; TCRdb stores just in-frame clones and leaves some out. The table records around 9,200 clones, approximately 87% of them present only once. Sequences were obtained from peripheral blood. These receptors originate from a man between 60 and 70 years old with acute or convalescent COVID-19.

The chain joins TRBV28 to TRBJ1-5, with 7 positions matching TRBD1. J gave up 0 bases and V 8 bases, and 1 base lay outside the gene matches. The CDR3 is 13 residues long. The germline gives CDR1 MDHEN, CDR2 SYDVKM. The CDR3 sequence: CASGDSSNQPQHF. The CDR3 DNA follows: TGTGCCAGCGGGGACAGTAGCAATCAGCCCCAGCATTTT.

This chain joins TRBV4-2 and TRBJ2-7, with D possibly TRBD1 on 6 matching bases. CDR1 is LGHNA and CDR2 is YNFKEQ in the germline V gene. The CDR3 covers 21 residues. The V gene lost 0 bases and the J gene lost 1 base, with 28 bases spanning the gap. CDR3 sequence reads: CASSQDWRASGPPRGSYEQYF. In DNA, the CDR3 is TGTGCCAGCAGCCAAGATTGGAGAGCCAGCGGACCCCCCAGGGGTTCCTACGAGCAGTACTTC.

By share of the sample, this clone is medium-sized. The J gene is TRBJ1-2, the V gene TRBV19; D is uncertain. This CDR3 comprises 13 residues. V was shortened by 0 bases and J by 7 bases, with 9 bases between the two germline ends. The germline gives CDR1 LNHDA, CDR2 SQIVND (reference sequence). The CDR3 sequence: CASSIEGLLGYTF. In nucleotides, the CDR3 is TGTGCCAGTAGTATAGAGGGCCTTCTTGGCTACACCTTC. Based on the CDR3 plus reference TRBV19 and TRBJ1-2, the full variable domain is DGGITQSPKYLFRKEGQNVTLSCEQNLNHDAMYWYRQDPGQGLRLIYYSQIVNDFQKGDIAEGYSVSREKKESFPLTVTSAQKNPTAFYLCASSIEGLLGYTFGSGTRLTVV.

The V call is TRBV5-1, the J call TRBJ1-2, with a possible D match to TRBD1 (6 bases). Trimming stripped 4 bases from V and 8 bases from J, with 15 bases between. There are 13 residues in the CDR3. CDR1 SGHRS and CDR2 YFSETQ come from the germline V gene. The chain's CDR3 is CASSPVQGKGYTF. CDR3 DNA: TGCGCCAGCAGCCCTGTACAGGGAAAAGGCTACACCTTC.

This sequence joins TRBV3-1 (or the pseudogene TRBV3-2) and TRBJ1-4, with D perhaps matching TRBD1 (6 bases). There are 14 residues in the CDR3. The germline CDR1 and CDR2 sequences are LGHDT and YNNKEL (reference sequence). V shed 2 bases and J shed 7 bases, with 11 bases lying between them. In DNA form, the CDR3 reads TGTGCCAGCAGCCAAACGGGACATAGTGAAAAACTGTTTTTT. It yields the protein CASSQTGHSEKLFF.

This chain joins TRBV27 and TRBJ1-1; D call uncertain. Germline CDR1 MNHEY, CDR2 SMNVEV (reference sequence). The CDR3 totals 15 residues. V was trimmed by 6 bases and J by 1 base, leaving 15 bases between them. DNA of the CDR3: TGTGCCAGCAGACACCTCATTGGAGGGAACACTGAAGCTTTCTTT. It specifies CASRHLIGGNTEAFF.

The chain carries TRBV24-1 and TRBJ2-3; TRBD1 matches at 9 bases. Looked up from germline, CDR1 is KGHDR and CDR2 is SFDVKD. J was trimmed by 6 bases and V by 2 bases; bases with no gene match: 5. The CDR3 has 15 amino acids. The CDR3 loop reads CATSDSDRGFDTQYF. As DNA, the CDR3 is TGTGCCACCAGTGATTCGGACAGGGGCTTCGATACGCAGTATTTT.

This sequence joins TRBV4-1 and TRBJ1-5, with TRBD1 identical over 8 bases. Germline CDR1 MGHRA, CDR2 YSYEKL. V gave up 4 bases and J gave up 6 bases; unmatched junction bases: 5. The CDR3 spans 14 residues. The CDR3 loop reads CASSLGTGPQPQHF. In DNA form, the CDR3 reads TGCGCCAGCAGCCTCGGGACAGGTCCTCAGCCCCAGCATTTT.

The genes are TRBV18 and TRBJ2-7; the D gene is possibly TRBD1 (6 bases). Deletions cut 1 base from V and 0 bases from J, with 7 bases between. The V gene's germline CDR1 is KGHSH and CDR2 LQKENI. This CDR3 comprises 14 residues. The CDR3 sequence is CASSPQGDSYEQYF. Written as DNA, the CDR3 is TGTGCCAGCTCACCACAGGGGGACTCCTACGAGCAGTACTTC.

This sequence joins TRBV30 and TRBJ1-1; D unresolved. The germline CDR1 and CDR2 sequences are GTSNPN and SVGIG (reference sequence). Trimming left V 2 bases short and J 0 bases short, with 10 bases between. This CDR3 has 14 residues. In DNA form, the CDR3 reads TGTGCCTGGAGTAGCGGCAGCTTGAACACTGAAGCTTTCTTT. Translation: CAWSSGSLNTEAFF.

CDR3 in amino acids: CASSLGPGTGGNYGYTF. CDR3 sequence (DNA): TGTGCCAGCAGCTTGGGGCCAGGGACAGGGGGCAACTATGGCTACACCTTC. This chain links TRBV5-5 with TRBJ1-2; 12 bases line up with TRBD1. With 0 bases clipped from V and 2 bases from J, the junction kept 5 bases outside the gene matches. There are 17 residues in the CDR3. The germline CDR1 and CDR2 sequences are SGHKS and YYEKEE (reference sequence).

J is TRBJ2-5 and V is TRBV21-1; the table gives TRBD2 as D, unverified against the DNA. TRBV21-1 is a pseudogene. The CDR3 has 20 amino acids. CDR3 loop: CASSKGLAGEPSTHQETQYF. In nucleotides, the CDR3 is TGTGCCAGCAGCAAAGGATTAGCGGGAGAACCCTCTACCCACCAAGAGACCCAGTACTTC.

The chain links TRBV3-1 (or the pseudogene TRBV3-2) to TRBJ2-1; 7 bases map to TRBD2. Germline V gene sequence: CDR1 LGHDT, CDR2 YNNKEL (reference sequence). The CDR3 runs to 13 residues. J lost 12 bases, V lost 0 bases, and 5 bases had no gene match. CDR3 loop: CASSQDRAGVQFF. The CDR3 nucleotides read TGTGCCAGCAGCCAAGATCGGGCGGGAGTGCAGTTCTTC.

The J gene is TRBJ1-6, the V gene TRBV6-5, with a tentative D call TRBD1 (5 bases). The CDR3 is made up of 13 amino acids. In germline, CDR1 is MNHEY, CDR2 SVGAGI. V lost 7 bases and J lost 19, with 23 bases in between. CDR3 nucleotide sequence: TGTGCCAGCAACTTGAATCCGGGACTCCTAACTCACTTT. Translated, it gives CASNLNPGLLTHF.

The genes are TRBV27 and TRBJ1-2; unclear D gene. Germline CDR1 and CDR2: MNHEY and SMNVEV (reference sequence). The CDR3 is 16 amino acids. The V end lost 7 bases, the J end lost 2 bases, and 20 bases lay between the germline ends. CDR3 sequence (DNA): TGTGCCAGCACTCAGAGGCCAATGAACCGAAACTATGGCTACACCTTC. This codes for CASTQRPMNRNYGYTF.

Concerning this clone: Other DNA sequences in this specimen translate into the identical CDR3. The chain carries TRBV19 and TRBJ2-7; 8 bases fit TRBD1. The germline CDR1 and CDR2 sequences are LNHDA and SQIVND (reference sequence). Losses at the gene ends were 6 bases for V and 4 bases for J; bases not matched to a gene: 2. The CDR3 runs 12 residues. The CDR3 region has the DNA TGTGCCAGTAGCGGACAGGGTTACGAGCAGTACTTC. Translation gives CASSGQGYEQYF.